Below are 15 T cell receptor beta chains sequenced from a single sample in a study of blood T cell repertoires in COVID-19. Method: immunoSEQ multiplex PCR; TCRdb's copy keeps in-frame clones and lacks some. The sample records about 210,000 clones, 75% to 85% being singletons. The sequencing sample was made of peripheral blood. The receptor set was obtained from a man in his forties or fifties with COVID-19, enrolled during active disease.

The chain is built from TRBV27 and TRBJ1-1, with TRBD1 identical over 7 bases. The V segment lost 3 bases and the J segment 1 base; nucleotides outside the gene matches: 5. Germline V gives CDR1 MNHEY, CDR2 SMNVEV (reference sequence). CDR3 length: 15 residues. The CDR3 is CASSLSGTANTEAFF. The CDR3 DNA reads as TGTGCCAGCAGTTTGTCCGGGACAGCGAACACTGAAGCTTTCTTT.

The gene calls are TRBV10-3 and TRBJ1-6; the match to TRBD1 covers 10 bases. CDR1 is ENHRY, CDR2 SYGVKD, per germline. V shed 7 bases, J shed 8 bases, and the junction held 11 bases outside the gene matches. The CDR3 spans 16 residues. In DNA, the CDR3 is TGTGCCATCAAGAACCCGGGACAGGGGAAGGATTCACCCCTCCACTTT. Protein sequence: CAIKNPGQGKDSPLHF.

The genes are TRBV9 and TRBJ2-1; possibly TRBD2 for D (6 bases). V was pared by 4 bases and J by 0 bases, with 20 bases between. Germline V gene sequence: CDR1 SGDLS, CDR2 YYNGEE. The CDR3 contains 18 residues. In DNA, the CDR3 is TGTGCCAGCAGCCCGACGGCCCTGGCGGGGAGCTCCTACAATGAGCAGTTCTTC. Its translation: CASSPTALAGSSYNEQFF.

This chain joins TRBV18 and TRBJ1-2; D gene ambiguous. The CDR3 spans 14 residues. Germline loops: CDR1 KGHSH, CDR2 LQKENI. Trimming took 3 bases from V and 3 from J, leaving 11 bases between them. This chain's CDR3 is CASSPDLDYYGYTF. DNA for the CDR3: TGTGCCAGCTCACCCGATCTGGACTACTATGGCTACACCTTC.

This clone came up a few times. The chain has TRBV9 and TRBJ1-3; D unresolved. CDR3 length: 15 amino acids. V was pared by 0 bases and J by 0 bases, with 7 bases between. CDR1 and CDR2 from the germline V gene are SGDLS and YYNGEE. The CDR3 spells CASSVGGSSGNTIYF. In DNA form, the CDR3 reads TGTGCCAGCAGCGTAGGAGGTAGCTCTGGAAACACCATATATTTT.

The rearrangement links TRBV25-1 to TRBJ2-5; 7 nucleotides match TRBD1. Germline CDR1 is MGHDK and CDR2 is SYGVNS. The CDR3 has 13 amino acids. After removal of 7 bases from V and 5 bases from J, the junction contained 7 bases not matched to a gene. CDR3 protein: CASTRQGWETQYF. The CDR3 DNA reads as TGTGCCAGCACCCGACAGGGTTGGGAGACCCAGTACTTC.

V is TRBV28 and J is TRBJ1-6; 8 bases agree with TRBD1. V shed 9 bases and J 3 bases; nucleotides not matched to a gene: 4. This CDR3 spans 14 amino acids. From germline, CDR1 is MDHEN and CDR2 SYDVKM. CDR3 residues: CASSTGVYNSPLHF. The CDR3 nucleotides read TGTGCCAGTTCGACAGGGGTCTATAATTCACCCCTCCACTTT.

DNA for the CDR3: TGTGCCAGCAGTTCGTCCGGGACAGATGAAAAACTGTTTTTT. Its translation: CASSSSGTDEKLFF. The rearrangement links TRBV28 to TRBJ1-4; 7 bases fit TRBD1. The CDR3 consists of 14 residues. Germline V CDR1 and CDR2: MDHEN, SYDVKM. After removal of 4 bases from V and 6 bases from J, the junction contained 5 bases not matched to a gene.

The V call is TRBV6-5, the J call TRBJ2-3; D unresolved. V dropped 3 bases and J dropped 1 base, with 5 bases sitting between them. CDR3 length equals 13 residues. Germline loops: CDR1 MNHEY, CDR2 SVGAGI. The CDR3 coding sequence is TGTGCCAGCAGTTATTTCGGCACAGATACGCAGTATTTT. Amino acid sequence: CASSYFGTDTQYF.

This clone was detected once. This specimen includes other DNA sequences encoding the same CDR3. This chain joins TRBV14 and TRBJ1-2; D may be TRBD1 (5 bases). This CDR3 region has 13 residues. V lost 1 base, J lost 4 bases, and 7 bases lay in between. Per germline, CDR1 SGHDN and CDR2 FVKESK. In nucleotides, the CDR3 is TGTGCCAGCAGCCAAGGCCAGGGCTATGGCTACACCTTC. It codes for CASSQGQGYGYTF.

This clone appeared a few times. The genes are TRBV18 and TRBJ2-7; D is uncertain. Germline values: CDR1 KGHSH, CDR2 LQKENI. The CDR3 has 11 amino acids. The V end lost 3 bases, the J end lost 4 bases, and 4 bases lay between the germline ends. As DNA, the CDR3 is TGTGCCAGCTCACCCGGTTACGAGCAGTACTTC. This encodes CASSPGYEQYF.

The genes are TRBV29-1 and TRBJ1-2; no definite D call. V gave up 4 bases and J gave up 4 bases, with 10 bases separating them. CDR3 length: 12 amino acids. Germline CDR1 is SQVTM and CDR2 is ANQGSEA. The CDR3 region is CSVVNSVYGYTF. DNA for the CDR3: TGCAGCGTTGTAAACAGTGTCTATGGCTACACCTTC.

This chain links TRBV18 with TRBJ1-2; D unclear. There are 11 residues in the CDR3. Germline V CDR1 and CDR2: KGHSH, LQKENI. The ends were cut back, 3 bases at V and 9 bases at J, with 8 bases in the middle. The CDR3 region has the DNA TGTGCCAGCTCACCGGTCAGGAGCTACACCTTC. Protein: CASSPVRSYTF.

The chain employs TRBV6-2 or TRBV6-3 and TRBJ2-7; 10 bases line up with TRBD1. The CDR3 loop spans 16 amino acids. The trim removed 5 bases at V and 2 bases at J, leaving 9 bases unmatched. Germline loops: CDR1 MNHEY, CDR2 SVGEGT. CDR3 protein: CASSRPVGQGAYEQYF. Written as DNA, the CDR3 is TGTGCCAGCAGTCGACCAGTAGGACAGGGGGCCTACGAGCAGTACTTC.

The chain uses TRBV7-2 and TRBJ1-2; D may be TRBD1 (5 bases). The CDR3 sequence is 15 residues long. V gave up 0 bases and J gave up 7 bases, with 15 bases separating them. Per germline, CDR1 SGHTA and CDR2 FQGNSA. This chain's CDR3 is CASSLAGGAPGGYTF. CDR3 sequence (DNA): TGTGCCAGCAGCTTAGCAGGAGGGGCGCCGGGTGGCTACACCTTC.